This T cell receptor beta chain was observed in a study of T cells after yellow fever vaccination. Background on the study: SMART-Seq v4 Ultra Low Input prepared the low-cell-number fractions.

This clonotype was found many times. Its antigen is unknown. Generation of TCR cDNA used 5'RACE template switching (which added a universal primer site and UMIs). One entry per CDR3 protein, called by TCRdb with MiXCR from the 5' RACE reads. The sample consists of approximately 160,000 distinct CDR3 sequences, approximately 6.2% of them appearing once. The CDR3 is made up of 14 amino acids. From germline, CDR1 is MDHEN and CDR2 SYDVKM. The V end was cut by 6 bases, the J end by 7 bases, with 16 bases between. Study-level findings and limits: Clonotypes appearing in both CD4 and CD8 compartments existed, and their share was small. Among primary-vaccination clones, most reappeared after the booster, at roughly 95% for CD4 and approximately 88% for CD8.

Sequencing was performed on CD4+ T cells sorted from PBMCs, taken on the day of the first yellow fever vaccination. This sequence originates from a man between 18 and 35 years old who received the YFV17D yellow fever vaccine. The V and J genes are TRBV28 and TRBJ2-4; tentatively, D is TRBD2 (7 bases). The CDR3 DNA reads as TGTGCCAGCAGCTACAGGGCCGGGGGGAACATTCAGTACTTC. As protein: CASSYRAGGNIQYF.